A selection of T cell receptor beta chains follows, all from one sample in a study of blood T cell repertoires in COVID-19. The method was immunoSEQ multiplex PCR; TCRdb's version includes in-frame clones alone and lacks a portion of them. The sample includes about 300,000 clones, roughly 86% of them seen just once. Sample: peripheral blood. The receptors stem from a man between 65 and 80 years old with acute or convalescent COVID-19. CDR3s include the opening cysteine and the closing phenylalanine or tryptophan. D genes are given only for firm matches. Not every row has a clone size; where given, it reads once, few, many or a size class.

clone_size,d_call,j_call,v_call,cdr3_nt,cdr3_aa
-,TRBD1,TRBJ2-7,TRBV28,TGTGCCAGCAGCCACCGGGACAGGCAGTACGAGCAGTACTTC,CASSHRDRQYEQYF
-,TRBD1,TRBJ2-2,TRBV6-5,TGTGCCAGCAGTTACGACAGGGACACCGGGGAGCTGTTTTTT,CASSYDRDTGELFF
-,-,TRBJ2-3,TRBV5-1,TGCGCCAGCAGCTTGGCCCTGAGGGGGGAGGGTACGCAGTATTTT,CASSLALRGEGTQYF
-,TRBD2,TRBJ2-3,TRBV7-2,TGTGCCAGCAGCTTGTATCCTAGCGGGGGGGCCATAGTCACAGATACGCAGTATTTT,CASSLYPSGGAIVTDTQYF
-,-,TRBJ1-6,TRBV5-5,TGTGCCAGCAGACCTAACAGAGCCTCCAGCTATAATTCACCCCTCCACTTT,CASRPNRASSYNSPLHF
-,TRBD1,TRBJ2-3,TRBV13,TGTGCCAGCAGCCAACCACAGGGGACGATAAACACAGATACGCAGTATTTT,CASSQPQGTINTDTQYF
-,-,TRBJ1-1,TRBV2,TGTGCCAGCAGTGAAGCAAGGGAGATCCCGACTTTCTTT,CASSEAREIPTFF
few,TRBD1,TRBJ1-2,TRBV7-2,TGTGCCAGCAGCTTAGCAGGGGGCAGTAACTATGGCTACACCTTC,CASSLAGGSNYGYTF
-,TRBD1,TRBJ1-1,TRBV10-3,TGTGCCATCAGGGGGGACAGGGAAGGGAACACTGAAGCTTTCTTT,CAIRGDREGNTEAFF
-,TRBD1,TRBJ2-5,TRBV3-1/TRBV3-2,TGTGCCACCGGGGACAGGGCCCCTCAGACCCAGTACTTC,CATGDRAPQTQYF
once,-,TRBJ2-4,TRBV6-6,TGTGCCAGCAGACTGCCCGACAGAAACATTCAGTACTTC,CASRLPDRNIQYF
-,-,TRBJ1-6,TRBV10-3,TGTGCCATCAGTGAGTCGTCCAGGGAGGGTTCACCCCTCCACTTT,CAISESSREGSPLHF
-,TRBD1,TRBJ1-2,TRBV5-1,TGCGCCAGCAGCTGGGGGACAGGGGGCGGCTACACCTTC,CASSWGTGGGYTF
-,-,TRBJ2-7,TRBV21-1,TGTGCCAGCAGCAGGGGGCCCGGCAGGGTCTACGAGCAGTACTTC,CASSRGPGRVYEQYF
-,TRBD2,TRBJ2-7,TRBV5-1,TGCGCCAGCAGCTTGGCCGGTAGCGGGGATTACGAGCAGTACTTC,CASSLAGSGDYEQYF
-,-,TRBJ2-1,TRBV28,TGTGCCAGCAGTTTCTCCCTAGCCTCGCGCAATGAGCAGTTCTTC,CASSFSLASRNEQFF
-,-,TRBJ1-3,TRBV28,TGTGCCAGCAGTTCCAATTCCATGACAGAAAACACCATATATTTT,CASSSNSMTENTIYF
-,-,TRBJ2-2,TRBV9,TGTGCCAGCAGCGTGCGGGACCCCCTAGGCACCGGGGAGCTGTTTTTT,CASSVRDPLGTGELFF
-,-,TRBJ2-1,TRBV2,TGTGCCAGCAAGCAGGGGAGCTCCTACAATGAGCAGTTCTTC,CASKQGSSYNEQFF
-,-,TRBJ2-4,TRBV30,TGTGCCTGGAGTGTTGAAGGAGGGCCAAACATTCAGTACTTC,CAWSVEGGPNIQYF
-,TRBD1,TRBJ1-2,TRBV10-1,TGCGCCAGCAGTGATACGACAGGGGGCGATGGCTACACCTTC,CASSDTTGGDGYTF
-,-,TRBJ1-6,TRBV11-2,TGTGCCAGCAGCTTAGAGTTCGGGGTTAGTTCACCCCTCCACTTT,CASSLEFGVSSPLHF
-,-,TRBJ2-1,TRBV7-2,TGTGCCAGCAGCTTCGCCTACAATGAGCAGTTCTTC,CASSFAYNEQFF
-,-,TRBJ1-1,TRBV6-1,TGTGCCAGCAGTGAAGCGGCATTGGTCAGGCCCGCTTTCTTT,CASSEAALVRPAFF
once,TRBD1,TRBJ1-1,TRBV28,TGTGCCAGCAGTTCGGGACAGCCTAACACTGAAGCTTTCTTT,CASSSGQPNTEAFF
-,-,TRBJ2-1,TRBV6-5,TGTGCCAGCAGTTCTACCAGGGTCCTTTCCTACAATGAGCAGTTCTTC,CASSSTRVLSYNEQFF
few,TRBD1,TRBJ1-1,TRBV15,TGTGCCACCGCCATAGGAAGCAGGGGGTACACTGAAGCTTTCTTT,CATAIGSRGYTEAFF
-,-,TRBJ1-3,TRBV2,TGTGCCAGCACCTCACTCGGGGGGTCTACTGGAAACACCATATATTTT,CASTSLGGSTGNTIYF
-,TRBD1,TRBJ2-1,TRBV6-2/TRBV6-3,TGTGCCAGCAGTTACCGACAGGGGGAGATTTACAATGAGCAGTTCTTC,CASSYRQGEIYNEQFF
once,TRBD2,TRBJ2-1,TRBV5-5,TGTGCCAGCAGCTTTATAGCGGGAGTGGACAATGAGCAGTTCTTC,CASSFIAGVDNEQFF
-,-,TRBJ2-6,TRBV2,TGTGCCAGCAGTAAAGACAGCTCTGGGGCCAACGTCCTGACTTTC,CASSKDSSGANVLTF
-,-,TRBJ2-2,TRBV3-1/TRBV3-2,TGTGCCAGCAGCCAGAGGGACAAATCGAACACCGGGGAGCTGTTTTTT,CASSQRDKSNTGELFF
-,TRBD2,TRBJ2-1,TRBV24-1,TGTGCCACCAGTGACTTTGGACTAGGACCCTACAATGAGCAGTTCTTC,CATSDFGLGPYNEQFF
-,TRBD1,TRBJ2-7,TRBV9,TGTGCCAGCAGCGTAGGCCCAATTACGGGACAGATCTCCTACGAGCAGTACTTC,CASSVGPITGQISYEQYF
-,TRBD1,TRBJ2-4,TRBV7-2,TGTGCCAGCAGCTTTTCGACAGGGGACATGAGCATTCAGTACTTC,CASSFSTGDMSIQYF
-,-,TRBJ1-5,TRBV9,TGTGCCAGCAGCGCCTCGGGGGTTGGGAATCAGCCCCAGCATTTT,CASSASGVGNQPQHF